These 21 T cell receptor beta chains originate from one sample sequenced in a study of beta chain features in type 1 diabetes. These TCRs are of unknown antigen specificity. TCRB transcripts that were expressed got sequenced, as all of the isolated RNA had been reverse transcribed. The assay was immunoSEQ multiplex PCR, and TCRdb's table has in-frame clones only and misses some. Among approximately 360,000 clones listed, roughly 12% were seen once. Study results and caveats: When Type 1 diabetes patients were examined, their TCRB CDR3s proved moderately but significantly shorter in all four CD4+ subsets.

Sequencing was carried out using naive CD4+ T cells from blood. Source of these receptors: a woman between 18 and 30 years old with type 1 diabetes.

This clone was observed a handful of times. The gene calls are TRBV7-8 and TRBJ2-5; TRBD2 matches 10 bases. The germline V gene has CDR1 SGHVS and CDR2 FQNEAQ. Losses at the gene ends were 7 bases for V and 5 bases for J; bases not matched to a gene: 10. CDR3 length: 15 residues. DNA of the CDR3: TGTGCCAGCATCCCGAAGCGGGAGGGGCCGGAGACCCAGTACTTC. This codes for CASIPKREGPETQYF.

Turning to this clone: Other DNA sequences in the sample encode the same CDR3. The rearrangement joins TRBV7-9 to TRBJ1-1, with a tentative D call TRBD1 (5 bases). V gave up 3 bases and J gave up 5 bases, with 10 bases separating them. Per germline, CDR1 SEHNR and CDR2 FQNEAQ (reference sequence). The CDR3 totals 13 residues. The CDR3 loop reads CASSLGGGTEAFF. For the CDR3, the DNA is TGTGCCAGCAGCTTGGGGGGTGGAACTGAAGCTTTCTTT. Full variable domain (missing parts from reference TRBV7-9 and TRBJ1-1): DTGVSQNPRHKITKRGQNVTFRCDPISEHNRLYWYRQTLGQGPEFLTYFQNEAQLEKSRLLSDRFSAERPKGSFSTLEIQRTEQGDSAMYLCASSLGGGTEAFFGQGTRLTVV.

The chain carries TRBV5-1 and TRBJ2-7; 9 nucleotides line up with TRBD2. The CDR3 extends over 16 amino acids. CDR1 and CDR2 (germline): SGHRS, YFSETQ. V gave up 2 bases and J gave up 0 bases; unmatched junction bases: 6. The CDR3 region is CASSLSLAGPSYEQYF. In DNA, the CDR3 is TGCGCCAGCAGCTTATCGCTAGCGGGGCCCTCCTACGAGCAGTACTTC. The whole variable domain, remainder taken from reference TRBV5-1 and TRBJ2-7, is KAGVTQTPRYLIKTRGQQVTLSCSPISGHRSVSWYQQTPGQGLQFLFEYFSETQRNKGNFPGRFSGRQFSNSRSEMNVSTLELGDSALYLCASSLSLAGPSYEQYFGPGTRLTVT.

This clone was seen a few times. The junction shows a germline mismatch at one end, possibly a read error. This chain connects TRBV2 to TRBJ1-2; TRBD1 agrees at 7 bases. CDR1 is SNHLY and CDR2 is FYNNEI in the germline V gene. The CDR3 contains 13 residues. CDR3 sequence reads: CASSPGQALLFSF. As DNA, the CDR3 is TGTGCCAGCAGCCCAGGACAGGCTCTACTCTTCTCCTTC.

The chain uses TRBV6-5 and TRBJ2-1; a possible D gene is TRBD1 (6 bases). CDR1 and CDR2 (germline): MNHEY, SVGAGI. This CDR3 is 15 amino acids long. V was pared by 6 bases and J by 6 bases, with 18 bases between. CDR3 in DNA: TGTGCCAGCAGCCGGAATCAGGGGAAAGGCAATGAGCAGTTCTTC. It codes for CASSRNQGKGNEQFF.

The CDR3 here is CASRALGGNTGELFF. In DNA form, the CDR3 reads TGTGCCAGCAGGGCTTTAGGGGGCAACACCGGGGAGCTGTTTTTT. The chain employs TRBV11-2 and TRBJ2-2; 7 bases are a match to TRBD1. From germline, CDR1 is SGHAT and CDR2 FQNNGV. Trimming cost V 6 bases and J 2 bases; bases outside gene matches: 6. The CDR3 is 15 residues long.

With regard to this clone: Other DNA sequences in the same sample also yield this CDR3. The chain recombines TRBV9 with TRBJ2-1; D unclear. V gave up 0 bases and J gave up 6 bases, with 7 bases separating them. CDR1 and CDR2 (germline): SGDLS, YYNGEE. The CDR3 totals 13 residues. The chain's CDR3 is CASSVGLPNEQFF. In nucleotides, the CDR3 is TGTGCCAGCAGCGTAGGTCTTCCCAATGAGCAGTTCTTC.

The genes are TRBV4-1 and TRBJ2-4; 16 nucleotides agree with TRBD2. The CDR3 is 17 residues long. V was pared by 4 bases and J by 11 bases, with 11 bases of the junction left unmatched. From germline, CDR1 is MGHRA and CDR2 YSYEKL. The CDR3 DNA follows: TGCGCCAGCAGCCTCGGGACTAGCGGGAGGGCAGGGGGAGTTCAGTACTTC. Its protein product is CASSLGTSGRAGGVQYF.

V gene TRBV11-2 combines with J gene TRBJ1-6; D may be TRBD1 (5 bases). Germline CDR1 SGHAT, CDR2 FQNNGV. The CDR3 extends over 14 amino acids. Trimming shortened V by 1 base and J by 8 bases, and 9 bases separated the two germline ends. This CDR3 is CASSLVPRDSPLHF. DNA for the CDR3: TGTGCCAGCAGCTTAGTCCCCAGGGATTCACCCCTCCACTTT.

The rearrangement links TRBV30 to TRBJ2-7; weak D call: TRBD2 (6 bases). V was pared by 2 bases and J by 4 bases, with 15 bases between. This CDR3 spans 14 amino acids. Germline loops: CDR1 GTSNPN, CDR2 SVGIG (reference sequence). The CDR3 DNA sequence: TGTGCCTGGAGTCCCTCGCGGGGTTTTTACGAGCAGTACTTC. Translation: CAWSPSRGFYEQYF.

The chain combines TRBV7-2 with TRBJ2-5, with 8 bases identical to TRBD1. V dropped 1 base and J dropped 5; count of bases not matched to a gene: 3. The CDR3 has 14 residues. Germline V lookup: CDR1 SGHTA, CDR2 FQGNSA. The CDR3 loop is CASSLGQGLETQYF. The CDR3 DNA follows: TGTGCCAGCAGCTTAGGACAGGGGCTTGAGACCCAGTACTTC. The complete variable domain, with remaining parts taken from reference TRBV7-2 and TRBJ2-5, reads GAGVSQSPSNKVTEKGKDVELRCDPISGHTALYWYRQSLGQGLEFLIYFQGNSAPDKSGLPSDRFSAERTGGSVSTLTIQRTQQEDSAVYLCASSLGQGLETQYFGPGTRLLVL.

This clone has just a few counts. This CDR3 reads CASSPPLQATGYTF. The CDR3 DNA sequence: TGTGCCAGCTCACCACCGCTACAGGCGACCGGCTACACCTTC. The chain has TRBV18 and TRBJ1-2; TRBD1 is a possible D gene (5 bases). V shed 0 bases and J shed 8 bases, with 13 bases lying between them. CDR1 is KGHSH, CDR2 LQKENI, per germline. The CDR3 has 14 residues. Using reference TRBV18 and TRBJ1-2 for the parts outside the CDR3, the full variable domain is NAGVMQNPRHLVRRRGQEARLRCSPMKGHSHVYWYRQLPEEGLKFMVYLQKENIIDESGMPKERFSAEFPKEGPSILRIQQVVRGDSAAYFCASSPPLQATGYTFGSGTRLTVV.

This clone was counted between two and nine times. This sequence joins TRBV11-2 and TRBJ2-1, with D uncertain. The germline gives CDR1 SGHAT, CDR2 FQNNGV. The CDR3 consists of 13 residues. Trimming removed 2 bases at V and 3 bases at J, with 5 bases between. This CDR3 reads CASSLSGYNEQFF. CDR3 DNA: TGTGCCAGCAGCTTATCCGGCTACAATGAGCAGTTCTTC. The full variable domain, rest sourced from reference TRBV11-2 and TRBJ2-1, is EAGVAQSPRYKIIEKRQSVAFWCNPISGHATLYWYQQILGQGPKLLIQFQNNGVVDDSQLPKDRFSAERLKGVDSTLKIQPAKLEDSAVYLCASSLSGYNEQFFGPGTRLTVL.

The chain joins TRBV6-4 to TRBJ2-7; possible D gene TRBD2, 5 bases. CDR1 MRHNA and CDR2 SNTAGT come from the germline V gene. The CDR3 runs 14 residues. V lost 6 bases to trimming and J lost 1 base, with 13 bases between them. The CDR3 DNA sequence: TGTGCCAGCAGCCAAAGAGCGGATTCCTACGAGCAGTACTTC. It specifies CASSQRADSYEQYF.

The gene calls are TRBV29-1 and TRBJ2-7, with D unresolved. V was cut by 0 bases and J by 0 bases, with 6 bases left in between. CDR1 and CDR2 (germline): SQVTM, ANQGSEA. The length of the CDR3 is 13 residues. The CDR3 nucleotides read TGCAGCGTTGAAGACAGGTCCTCCTACGAGCAGTACTTC. This translates into CSVEDRSSYEQYF.

The genes are TRBV9 and TRBJ1-1; D ambiguous. There are 14 residues in the CDR3. The germline gives CDR1 SGDLS, CDR2 YYNGEE. Trimming shortened V by 0 bases and J by 2 bases, and 8 bases separated the two germline ends. CDR3 amino acids: CASSVDVVNTEAFF. CDR3 coding DNA: TGTGCCAGCAGCGTAGATGTAGTTAACACTGAAGCTTTCTTT.

There are a few counts of this clone. The CDR3 region has the DNA TGCGCCAGCAGCCAAGCAGCGGGAGGGCCCAGGAATGAGCAGTTCTTC. Its translation is CASSQAAGGPRNEQFF. The chain employs TRBV4-1 and TRBJ2-1; 10 bases agree with TRBD2. Trimming at V came to 1 base and at J to 7 bases, leaving 7 bases not matched to a gene. Germline lookup yields CDR1 MGHRA and CDR2 YSYEKL. The CDR3 totals 16 residues.

Only a few counts were recorded for this clone. The chain has TRBV7-9 and TRBJ1-1; D is undetermined. CDR3 size: 13 residues. CDR1 is SEHNR and CDR2 is FQNEAQ in the germline V gene (reference sequence). Deletions cut 8 bases from V and 2 bases from J, with 12 bases between. DNA of the CDR3: TGTGCCAGCGGAGGCCCTCAAAACACTGAAGCTTTCTTT. Protein: CASGGPQNTEAFF.

A few counts support this clone. This sequence joins TRBV13 and TRBJ2-7, with D hard to call. The length of the CDR3 is 14 residues. Germline CDR1 PRHDT, CDR2 FYEKMQ (reference sequence). The V gene lost 2 bases and the J gene lost 0 bases, with 8 bases spanning the gap. The CDR3 sequence: CASSLRYSSYEQYF. Here the CDR3 DNA reads TGTGCCAGCAGCTTACGGTACTCCTCCTACGAGCAGTACTTC.

This clone was seen a handful of times. The chain recombines TRBV7-3 with TRBJ2-6; D gene uncertain. The V end was cut by 0 bases, the J end by 0 bases, with 6 bases between. Germline lookup yields CDR1 SGHTA and CDR2 FQGTGA. This CDR3 has 16 residues. CDR3 nucleotide sequence: TGTGCCAGCAGCTTAACAGGAGTCTCTGGGGCCAACGTCCTGACTTTC. Its protein is CASSLTGVSGANVLTF.

The chain carries TRBV14 and TRBJ2-1; D unclear. CDR3 size: 14 residues. V was clipped by 1 base and J by 3 bases, with 7 bases between them. CDR1 is SGHDN and CDR2 is FVKESK in the germline V gene. CDR3 residues: CASSQGRYYNEQFF. The CDR3 bases are TGTGCCAGCAGCCAAGGCCGCTACTACAATGAGCAGTTCTTC.